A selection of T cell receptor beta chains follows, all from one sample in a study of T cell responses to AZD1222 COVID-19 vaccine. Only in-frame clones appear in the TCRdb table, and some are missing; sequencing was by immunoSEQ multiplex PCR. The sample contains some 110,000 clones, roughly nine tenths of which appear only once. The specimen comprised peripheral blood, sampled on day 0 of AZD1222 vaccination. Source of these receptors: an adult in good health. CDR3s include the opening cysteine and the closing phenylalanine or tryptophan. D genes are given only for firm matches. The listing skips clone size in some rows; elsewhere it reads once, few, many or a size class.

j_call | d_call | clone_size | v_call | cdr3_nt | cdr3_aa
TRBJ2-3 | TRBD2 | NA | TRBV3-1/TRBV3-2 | TGTGCCAGCAGCCTACCAGCGGGAGAGGGAGATACGCAGTATTTT | CASSLPAGEGDTQYF
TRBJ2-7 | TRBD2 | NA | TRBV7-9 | TGTGCCAGCAGCTCAGATCGACTAGCGGGAGGGGAGCAGTACTTC | CASSSDRLAGGEQYF
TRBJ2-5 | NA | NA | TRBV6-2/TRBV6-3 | TGTGCCAGCAGTTACAGTAGCAGGCAGGAGACCCAGTACTTC | CASSYSSRQETQYF
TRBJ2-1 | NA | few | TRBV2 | TGTGCCAGCAGCGCTCCGTTGGGCGGTATCGAGCAGTTCTTC | CASSAPLGGIEQFF
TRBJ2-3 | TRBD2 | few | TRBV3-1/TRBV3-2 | TGTGCCAGCAGCCTCTACGTCGGGACTAGCTCGGGGACAGATACGCAGTATTTT | CASSLYVGTSSGTDTQYF
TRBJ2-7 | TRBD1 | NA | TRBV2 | TGTGCCAGCAGCCCAGACAGGGTCGTATACGGCCTGGGGCAGTACTTC | CASSPDRVVYGLGQYF
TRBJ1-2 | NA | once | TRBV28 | TGTGCCAGCAGTTTATGGGCCGCCGGCTACACCTTC | CASSLWAAGYTF
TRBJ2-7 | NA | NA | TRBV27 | TGTGCCAGCAGTTTTGGACACCGCTACGAGCAGTACTTC | CASSFGHRYEQYF
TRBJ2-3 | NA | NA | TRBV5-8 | TGTGCCAGCAGCTTGGGGACTCCCCGTGGGGCTACGCAGTATTTT | CASSLGTPRGATQYF
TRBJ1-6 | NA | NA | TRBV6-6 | TGTGCCAGCACGGGTAGCTCCTATAATTCACCCCTCCACTTT | CASTGSSYNSPLHF